This T cell receptor (beta chain) was identified in a study of metastatic and nonmetastatic thyroid tumors. No patient received treatment before thyroid surgery. TCRdb used MiXCR to call clones anew from the PCR reads. Among 70,000 or so clones listed, 12% to 15% were seen once. Comment on this clone: Since a much larger clone is just one base distant, this may be a read error. Since the CDR3 does not end with the conserved phenylalanine or tryptophan, this likely comes from a read error.

Material for sequencing was blood. The TCR originated in a male donor with papillary thyroid cancer or a benign thyroid nodule (not recorded which). Some clones in this sample may be carry-over from other donors' samples.

The CDR3 reads CASSRSTGVDEAFL. As DNA, the CDR3 is TGTGCCAGCAGCCGATCAACAGGGGTAGATGAAGCTTTCCTT. The chain is built from TRBV5-6 and TRBJ1-1; 7 bases are shared with TRBD1. CDR3 size: 14 residues. V shed 4 bases and J 7 bases; nucleotides not matched to a gene: 10. Per germline, CDR1 SGHDT and CDR2 YYEEEE.